Listed below are T cell receptor beta chains from one sample, sequenced in a study of monozygotic twins with inflammatory bowel disease. Each CDR3 protein gets one entry in TCRdb, which reprocessed the 5' RACE reads and gives no DNA. There are approximately 100,000 distinct CDR3 sequences in the sample, with about an eighth held by the top ten. The sample was blood. The receptors shown here come from a human donor with ulcerative colitis or Crohn's disease, or a healthy co-twin of an affected twin (not recorded which). Both conserved end residues are part of each CDR3.

v_call	j_call	cdr3_length	cdr3_aa
TRBV24-1	TRBJ2-2	19	CATSDLRLAGEPNTGELFF
TRBV7-2	TRBJ1-5	14	CASSLEVRGQPQHF
TRBV7-2	TRBJ2-7	14	CASSLIAGLDEQYF
TRBV5-1	TRBJ2-7	14	CASSHNRRTYEQYF
TRBV5-1	TRBJ1-4	14	CASSLDRFNEKLFF
TRBV28	TRBJ1-2	13	CASSLLEEGGYTF
TRBV28	TRBJ2-7	12	CASSPLGREQYF
TRBV20-1	TRBJ2-5	15	CSARPNHRDLETQYF
TRBV12-3/TRBV12-4	TRBJ1-2	13	CASSLIQGSGYTF
TRBV3-1	TRBJ2-3	15	CASSAGTTQEDTQYF
TRBV3-1	TRBJ2-2	18	CASSQGASVVPNTGELFF
TRBV5-1	TRBJ2-1	13	CASRDSGNNEQFF